The 10 T cell receptor beta chains reported below all come from one sample, sequenced in a study of T cell responses to AZD1222 COVID-19 vaccine (dated by TCRdb to 2020 to 2022). Libraries were prepared through the immunoSEQ multiplex PCR assay. This immuneACCESS table, as held by TCRdb, lists in-frame sequences with V and J called but not all clones. Of the missing ones, under half trace to an unresolved V gene in checked studies; the others have no known cause. The table for this sample lists 110,000 to 150,000 clones; 70% to 90% of them were counted only once. The leading ten clones occupy about 3% of the sample. Read against the paper, the sample's time point label means: about 28 days (+/-7) after the second vaccine dose. This material consisted of peripheral blood, taken 28 days after the second AZD1222 dose. Receptor source: an adult who received the AZD1222 COVID-19 vaccine.

The chain combines TRBV28 with TRBJ2-6, with unresolved D. The V gene's germline CDR1 is MDHEN and CDR2 SYDVKM. The CDR3 is 13 amino acids. V lost 6 bases, J lost 3 bases, and 6 bases lay in between. The CDR3, as DNA: TGTGCCAGCAGGTCACATGGGGCCAACGTCCTGACTTTC. It translates to CASRSHGANVLTF.

V and J are TRBV5-4 and TRBJ2-5; possible D gene TRBD1, 7 bases. Germline-derived CDR1 and CDR2 are SGHNT and YYREEE (reference sequence). The CDR3 sequence is 15 residues long. Trimming pared 4 bases from V and 3 bases from J, leaving 16 bases between. CDR3 nucleotide sequence: TGTGCCAGCAGCCTCACTCAGGGGGAGGAAGAGACCCAGTACTTC. Translating gives CASSLTQGEEETQYF.

This clone was detected a few times. V and J are TRBV2 and TRBJ1-5; unclear D gene. The CDR3 totals 14 residues. Germline CDR1 and CDR2: SNHLY and FYNNEI. Trimming shortened V by 4 bases and J by 4 bases, and 11 bases separated the two germline ends. The CDR3 is CASSGGGNNQPQHF. CDR3 DNA sequence: TGTGCCAGCAGTGGGGGTGGGAATAATCAGCCCCAGCATTTT.

The chain is built from TRBV11-3 and TRBJ1-1; D is perhaps TRBD1 (5 bases). Trimming shortened V by 5 bases and J by 6 bases, and 10 bases separated the two germline ends. The CDR3 is 12 amino acids. CDR1 is SGHNT and CDR2 is YENEEA in the germline V gene. The CDR3 nucleotides read TGTGCCAGCAGCGGGGGGGGTTCTGAAGCTTTCTTT. Translating it yields CASSGGGSEAFF.

The chain joins TRBV28 to TRBJ2-3, with D perhaps matching TRBD2 (5 bases). The CDR3 sequence is 13 residues long. Between the trimmed V and J ends, which lost 4 bases and 4 bases, there was a span of 9 bases. CDR1 is MDHEN and CDR2 is SYDVKM in the germline V gene. CDR3 DNA: TGTGCCAGCAGTTCTCAACTAGCAGATACGCAGTATTTT. This translates into CASSSQLADTQYF.

The rearrangement uses TRBV27 and TRBJ1-4, with D unresolved. Germline V lookup: CDR1 MNHEY, CDR2 SMNVEV (reference sequence). V lost 6 bases to trimming and J lost 4 bases, with 3 bases between them. This CDR3 is 11 amino acids long. The CDR3 bases are TGTGCCAGCAGAAGTAATGAAAAACTGTTTTTT. This translates into CASRSNEKLFF.

The chain links TRBV7-9 to TRBJ1-2, with 7 bases matching TRBD1. Germline loops: CDR1 SEHNR, CDR2 FQNEAQ (reference sequence). The CDR3 has 14 amino acids. The trim removed 1 base at V and 6 bases at J, leaving 5 bases unmatched. DNA for the CDR3: TGTGCCAGCAGCTTAGACGGCAGGGGGAATGGCTACACCTTC. The encoded protein is CASSLDGRGNGYTF.

This sequence joins TRBV7-9 and TRBJ2-3; D gene ambiguous. Germline V gives CDR1 SEHNR, CDR2 FQNEAQ (reference sequence). Trimming took off 3 bases at V and 4 bases at J, with 5 bases between the two ends. The CDR3 is 12 amino acids. The CDR3 reads CASSFRSDTQYF. CDR3 DNA: TGTGCCAGCAGCTTCAGGTCAGATACGCAGTATTTT. The variable domain in full, completed from reference TRBV7-9 and TRBJ2-3, reads DTGVSQNPRHKITKRGQNVTFRCDPISEHNRLYWYRQTLGQGPEFLTYFQNEAQLEKSRLLSDRFSAERPKGSFSTLEIQRTEQGDSAMYLCASSFRSDTQYFGPGTRLTVL.

The V call is TRBV5-1, the J call TRBJ2-1; D may be TRBD1 (6 bases). CDR3 length: 15 amino acids. V lost 3 bases and J 1 base, leaving 11 bases between the germline ends. Looked up from germline, CDR1 is SGHRS and CDR2 is YFSETQ. The CDR3 sequence: CASSSRQASYNEQFF. In nucleotides, the CDR3 is TGCGCCAGCAGCTCCCGACAGGCATCCTACAATGAGCAGTTCTTC.

This sequence joins TRBV7-8 and TRBJ1-1; D ambiguous. The germline gives CDR1 SGHVS, CDR2 FQNEAQ. This CDR3 has 13 amino acids. Trimming stripped 4 bases from V and 3 bases from J, with 9 bases between. The CDR3 is CASSSSLDTEAFF. Written as DNA, the CDR3 is TGTGCCAGCAGCTCATCCCTGGACACTGAAGCTTTCTTT.